The T cell receptor beta chain under discussion was sequenced for a study of breast tumors, draining lymph nodes, adjacent tissues. Many counts were recorded for this clonotype. The antigen is undetermined. TCRdb called the multiplex PCR reads again in MiXCR, with one record for every CDR3 protein. This table holds 200,000 to 250,000 distinct CDR3 sequences, under 40% found once. Axillary draining lymph nodes of breast cancer patients supplied the node samples. Overall study findings and caveats: Tumors had less TCR diversity than lymph nodes, more than nontumor tissue.

The germline gives CDR1 DFQATT, CDR2 SNEGSKA (reference sequence). Losses at the gene ends were 3 bases for V and 5 bases for J; bases not matched to a gene: 14. The CDR3 is 16 residues long. The receptor's source is a female donor with breast cancer. Some clones in this sample may be carry-over from other donors' samples. The material sequenced was axillary lymph node tissue. This sequence joins TRBV20-1 and TRBJ2-3; 7 bases are shared with TRBD2. Here the CDR3 DNA reads TGCAGTGCTAGGGACGGAGTCTGGATAGCGGGAGATACGCAGTATTTT. Its translation is CSARDGVWIAGDTQYF.